These 32 T cell receptor beta chains originate from one sample sequenced in a study of cytomegalovirus exposure and HLA in healthy donors. With 60 Vbeta and 13 Jbeta primers, the PCR was carried out. Sequencing was performed with immunoSEQ multiplex PCR; in TCRdb, only in-frame clones are kept and a portion is missing. This repertoire comprises some 110,000 clones; its ten largest clones make up roughly 1%. Sample: PBMCs. The receptors shown here come from a man younger than 35 in good health and CMV-seronegative.

The gene calls are TRBV20-1 and TRBJ2-1; no firm D call. V lost 5 bases to trimming and J lost 4 bases, with 6 bases between them. The CDR3 has 11 amino acids. Germline V CDR1 and CDR2: DFQATT, SNEGSKA (reference sequence). CDR3 sequence reads: CSAQTYNEQFF. Here the CDR3 DNA reads TGCAGTGCTCAGACTTACAATGAGCAGTTCTTC.

This chain joins TRBV6-1 and TRBJ1-2; 12 positions agree with TRBD1. CDR3 length: 14 residues. Looked up from germline, CDR1 is MNHNS and CDR2 is SASEGT. V lost 4 bases and J lost 8; bases outside the gene matches: 5. The DNA for the CDR3 is TGTGCCAGCAGTGGGGGACAGGGGGCGCGAGGCTACACCTTC. As protein: CASSGGQGARGYTF.

The chain links TRBV12-5 to TRBJ2-5; the match to TRBD1 covers 8 bases. The V and J ends lost 1 base and 5 bases, in that order; junction bases with no gene match: 3. The CDR3 is 14 amino acids. From germline, CDR1 is LGHNT and CDR2 FRNRAP. CDR3 bases: TGTGCTAGTGGTTTGGCAGGGGGCTTGGAGACCCAGTACTTC. Translating gives CASGLAGGLETQYF.

V gene TRBV4-1 combines with J gene TRBJ2-2, with a tentative D call TRBD1 (5 bases). Germline V gives CDR1 MGHRA, CDR2 YSYEKL. This CDR3 is built from 16 residues. Trimming cost V 6 bases and J 0 bases, with 14 bases left between them. The CDR3 DNA is TGCGCCAGCAGATCGGATAGGGGTCCGAACACCGGGGAGCTGTTTTTT. Amino acid sequence: CASRSDRGPNTGELFF.

V is TRBV28 and J is TRBJ2-7, with 9 bases lining up with TRBD2. V dropped 1 base and J dropped 4; count of bases not matched to a gene: 5. CDR1 is MDHEN, CDR2 SYDVKM, per germline. CDR3 size: 15 residues. The CDR3 DNA reads as TGTGCCAGCAGTTTATCAGTAGCGGGAGAGTACGAGCAGTACTTC. Encoded protein: CASSLSVAGEYEQYF.

The chain combines TRBV30 with TRBJ1-2; D call uncertain. The CDR3 runs to 15 residues. V lost 0 bases, J lost 4 bases, and 15 bases lay in between. Germline CDR1 GTSNPN, CDR2 SVGIG (reference sequence). In DNA form, the CDR3 reads TGTGCCTGGAGTGTACTTTCGGAGGAAATCTATGGCTACACCTTC. Protein product: CAWSVLSEEIYGYTF. Full variable domain (outside the CDR3, taken from reference TRBV30 and TRBJ1-2): SQTIHQWPATLVQPVGSPLSLECTVEGTSNPNLYWYRQAAGRGLQLLFYSVGIGQISSEVPQNLSASRPQDRQFILSSKKLLLSDSGFYLCAWSVLSEEIYGYTFGSGTRLTVV.

The rearrangement uses TRBV5-1 and TRBJ2-5, with D maybe TRBD1 (5 bases). In germline, CDR1 is SGHRS, CDR2 YFSETQ. The CDR3 totals 14 residues. Trimming removed 4 bases from V and 1 base from J, with 11 bases in between. The CDR3 DNA is TGCGCCAGCAGCCCTACGACAGCCCAAGAGACCCAGTACTTC. Translated, it gives CASSPTTAQETQYF.

V usage is TRBV2 and J usage is TRBJ1-2; D is perhaps TRBD1 (6 bases). V gave up 7 bases and J gave up 6 bases, with 15 bases separating them. The CDR3 is 13 amino acids. Germline-derived CDR1 and CDR2 are SNHLY and FYNNEI. This chain's CDR3 is CASTEGGADGYTF. The CDR3 DNA sequence: TGTGCCAGCACCGAAGGGGGAGCCGATGGCTACACCTTC.

The V and J genes are TRBV4-2 and TRBJ2-3; tentatively, D is TRBD2 (6 bases). V gave up 8 bases and J gave up 6 bases, with 21 bases separating them. Germline V gives CDR1 LGHNA, CDR2 YNFKEQ. The CDR3 has 15 amino acids. CDR3 residues: CASGKERADVDTQYF. The CDR3 coding sequence is TGTGCCAGCGGGAAGGAGCGGGCGGACGTTGATACGCAGTATTTT.

The chain links TRBV27 to TRBJ2-7; D may be TRBD1 (6 bases). Germline loops: CDR1 MNHEY, CDR2 SMNVEV (reference sequence). V lost 8 bases to trimming and J lost 3 bases, with 14 bases between them. CDR3 length equals 13 residues. The CDR3 here is CASRLTGNYEQYF. CDR3 in DNA: TGTGCCAGCCGACTCACAGGGAACTACGAGCAGTACTTC.

The chain combines TRBV9 with TRBJ2-3, with 9 bases aligning to TRBD1. Looked up from germline, CDR1 is SGDLS and CDR2 is YYNGEE. V dropped 4 bases and J dropped 1; count of bases not matched to a gene: 7. The CDR3 runs 16 residues. The CDR3 DNA follows: TGTGCCAGCAGCATACAGGGGGCGCGGGGCACAGATACGCAGTATTTT. Its translation is CASSIQGARGTDTQYF.

The V call is TRBV7-2, the J call TRBJ2-7; D perhaps matches TRBD1 (6 bases). Trimming pared 2 bases from V and 2 bases from J, leaving 25 bases between. The germline V gene has CDR1 SGHTA and CDR2 FQGNSA. This CDR3 has 19 residues. The CDR3 loop reads CASSLIGWVTGFATYEQYF. In nucleotides, the CDR3 is TGTGCCAGCAGCTTAATTGGTTGGGTTACAGGGTTTGCGACCTACGAGCAGTACTTC.

The chain employs TRBV30 and TRBJ1-4; tentative D call: TRBD1 (5 bases). The germline V gene encodes CDR1 GTSNPN and CDR2 SVGIG (reference sequence). V dropped 5 bases and J dropped 5 bases, with 9 bases sitting between them. The CDR3 is 12 amino acids. The CDR3 region is CAWDQGNEKLFF. CDR3 sequence (DNA): TGTGCCTGGGACCAGGGAAATGAAAAACTGTTTTTT. The full variable domain, with the rest looked up from reference TRBV30 and TRBJ1-4, is SQTIHQWPATLVQPVGSPLSLECTVEGTSNPNLYWYRQAAGRGLQLLFYSVGIGQISSEVPQNLSASRPQDRQFILSSKKLLLSDSGFYLCAWDQGNEKLFFGSGTQLSVL.

This sequence joins TRBV9 and TRBJ1-1, with D possibly TRBD1 on 6 matching bases. This CDR3 has 15 amino acids. Trimming shortened V by 0 bases and J by 3 bases, and 12 bases separated the two germline ends. Germline V gene lookup returns CDR1 SGDLS and CDR2 YYNGEE. CDR3 nucleotides: TGTGCCAGCAGCGTAGGAGGGGCAGGGGACACTGAAGCTTTCTTT. Its translation: CASSVGGAGDTEAFF.

The chain employs TRBV5-6 and TRBJ1-1; no firm D call. The CDR3 runs 12 residues. Trimming left V 0 bases short and J 6 bases short, with 6 bases between. CDR1 and CDR2 from the germline V gene are SGHDT and YYEEEE. CDR3 DNA sequence: TGTGCCAGCAGCTTGGTCCCTTCTGAAGCTTTCTTT. It is translated as CASSLVPSEAFF.

The chain is built from TRBV14 and TRBJ1-2; unclear D gene. CDR1 and CDR2 (germline): SGHDN, FVKESK. The CDR3 is 13 residues long. The ends were cut back, 3 bases at V and 5 bases at J, with 10 bases in the middle. CDR3 nucleotides: TGTGCCAGCAGCCATGGGCCCACGTATGGCTACACCTTC. It specifies CASSHGPTYGYTF.

CDR3: CASSPPLTGLPGEQYF. CDR3 sequence (DNA): TGCGCCAGCAGCCCGCCCCTTACAGGTTTACCTGGGGAGCAGTACTTC. V and J are TRBV5-1 and TRBJ2-7; tentatively, D is TRBD1 (5 bases). The V gene's germline CDR1 is SGHRS and CDR2 YFSETQ. There are 16 residues in the CDR3. The V gene lost 4 bases and the J gene lost 7 bases, with 24 bases spanning the gap.

The chain has TRBV7-3 and TRBJ1-5, with D hard to call. Trimming left V 2 bases short and J 4 bases short, with 6 bases between. CDR1 is SGHTA and CDR2 is FQGTGA in the germline V gene. This CDR3 has 13 amino acids. The CDR3 sequence is CASSLYGNQPQHF. CDR3 nucleotide sequence: TGTGCCAGCAGCTTATACGGGAATCAGCCCCAGCATTTT. The whole variable domain, remainder taken from reference TRBV7-3 and TRBJ1-5, is GAGVSQTPSNKVTEKGKYVELRCDPISGHTALYWYRQSLGQGPEFLIYFQGTGAADDSGLPNDRFFAVRPEGSVSTLKIQRTERGDSAVYLCASSLYGNQPQHFGDGTRLSIL.

The chain uses TRBV10-1 and TRBJ2-7, with D perhaps matching TRBD1 (6 bases). Germline-derived CDR1 and CDR2 are WNHNN and SYGVQD (reference sequence). V lost 2 bases and J lost 6, with 14 bases in between. CDR3 length: 14 residues. As DNA, the CDR3 is TGCGCCAGCAGTGAGAGGACAGTTATTTCCGAGCAGTACTTC. It yields the protein CASSERTVISEQYF.

The chain recombines TRBV6-4 with TRBJ2-3; D is ambiguous. This CDR3 is built from 13 residues. Looked up from germline, CDR1 is MRHNA and CDR2 is SNTAGT. V was trimmed by 0 bases and J by 7 bases, leaving 8 bases between them. DNA of the CDR3: TGTGCCAGCAGTGACTCGAGTAGCAATACGCAGTATTTT. Translation: CASSDSSSNTQYF.

The rearrangement links TRBV30 to TRBJ1-1; 7 nucleotides match TRBD1. CDR3 length equals 17 residues. Germline values: CDR1 GTSNPN, CDR2 SVGIG (reference sequence). Unmatched junction bases numbered 15, after V lost 2 bases and J lost 3 bases. CDR3 bases: TGTGCCTGGAGTAATCCCTGGGGACAGCTCATAGACACTGAAGCTTTCTTT. Translation gives CAWSNPWGQLIDTEAFF.

V usage is TRBV9 and J usage is TRBJ1-6; D gene ambiguous. Between the trimmed V and J ends, which lost 0 bases and 7 bases, there was a span of 8 bases. This CDR3 contains 14 residues. Looked up from germline, CDR1 is SGDLS and CDR2 is YYNGEE. The CDR3 protein is CASSVEAGNSPLHF. The CDR3 DNA is TGTGCCAGCAGCGTAGAAGCCGGGAATTCACCCCTCCACTTT.

The V call is TRBV7-2, the J call TRBJ2-5; perhaps TRBD2 as D (6 bases). The length of the CDR3 is 15 residues. Looked up from germline, CDR1 is SGHTA and CDR2 is FQGNSA. The V end was cut by 7 bases, the J end by 2 bases, with 17 bases between. DNA for the CDR3: TGTGCCAGCACACGGATGGGGGGTGATCAAGAGACCCAGTACTTC. Its translation is CASTRMGGDQETQYF.

The chain has TRBV7-9 and TRBJ2-1; 13 bases are a match to TRBD2. Germline CDR1 and CDR2: SEHNR and FQNEAQ (reference sequence). The CDR3 length is 16 residues. V lost 7 bases, J lost 6 bases, and 9 bases stayed unmatched. In DNA form, the CDR3 reads TGTGCCAGCACTCAACCGGGACTAGCGGGATCCAATGAGCAGTTCTTC. Translated: CASTQPGLAGSNEQFF.

The genes are TRBV11-2 and TRBJ2-1; TRBD1 aligns across 7 bases. The V segment lost 5 bases and the J segment 4 bases; nucleotides outside the gene matches: 11. The CDR3 consists of 16 residues. In germline, CDR1 is SGHAT, CDR2 FQNNGV. As DNA, the CDR3 is TGTGCCAGCAGCCAAAGAGCCGGGACAGATTACAATGAGCAGTTCTTC. Translation: CASSQRAGTDYNEQFF. The full variable domain, its missing parts supplied by reference TRBV11-2 and TRBJ2-1, is EAGVAQSPRYKIIEKRQSVAFWCNPISGHATLYWYQQILGQGPKLLIQFQNNGVVDDSQLPKDRFSAERLKGVDSTLKIQPAKLEDSAVYLCASSQRAGTDYNEQFFGPGTRLTVL.

This chain joins TRBV5-1 and TRBJ1-1, with D possibly matching TRBD1 (5 bases). The CDR3 has 15 residues. Germline CDR1 and CDR2: SGHRS and YFSETQ. V gave up 4 bases and J gave up 4 bases, with 17 bases separating them. As DNA, the CDR3 is TGCGCCAGCAGCAGGGGACTTGACGGGGGCACTGAAGCTTTCTTT. This encodes CASSRGLDGGTEAFF. The full variable domain, with the rest looked up from reference TRBV5-1 and TRBJ1-1, is KAGVTQTPRYLIKTRGQQVTLSCSPISGHRSVSWYQQTPGQGLQFLFEYFSETQRNKGNFPGRFSGRQFSNSRSEMNVSTLELGDSALYLCASSRGLDGGTEAFFGQGTRLTVV.

This chain links TRBV18 with TRBJ1-1, with D unresolved. Per the germline V gene, CDR1 is KGHSH and CDR2 is LQKENI. The CDR3 is made up of 16 amino acids. Trimming cost V 2 bases and J 4 bases, with 17 bases left between them. The CDR3 spells CASSPLDLGGATEAFF. The CDR3, as DNA: TGTGCCAGCTCACCATTGGACTTAGGTGGAGCCACTGAAGCTTTCTTT. Full variable domain (outside the CDR3, taken from reference TRBV18 and TRBJ1-1): NAGVMQNPRHLVRRRGQEARLRCSPMKGHSHVYWYRQLPEEGLKFMVYLQKENIIDESGMPKERFSAEFPKEGPSILRIQQVVRGDSAAYFCASSPLDLGGATEAFFGQGTRLTVV.

The chain combines TRBV7-9 with TRBJ1-2; TRBD1 is a possible D gene (5 bases). Trimming stripped 1 base from V and 2 bases from J, with 11 bases between. This CDR3 has 15 amino acids. Per the germline V gene, CDR1 is SEHNR and CDR2 is FQNEAQ (reference sequence). The CDR3 nucleotides read TGTGCCAGCAGCTTAGTTTTCGACAGCAACTATGGCTACACCTTC. Translating gives CASSLVFDSNYGYTF.

The gene calls are TRBV30 and TRBJ2-3; D perhaps matches TRBD2 (6 bases). The CDR3 runs to 15 residues. Germline V gene sequence: CDR1 GTSNPN, CDR2 SVGIG (reference sequence). V was pared by 3 bases and J by 2 bases, with 15 bases between. CDR3 sequence (DNA): TGTGCCTGGAGCCGGGACTCGGAACCCACAGATACGCAGTATTTT. It specifies CAWSRDSEPTDTQYF.

The rearrangement links TRBV27 to TRBJ1-1; maybe TRBD1 (6 bases). CDR1 is MNHEY and CDR2 is SMNVEV in the germline V gene (reference sequence). V lost 9 bases and J lost 7, with 12 bases in between. The CDR3 has 11 amino acids. The CDR3 protein is CASQGQFEAFF. Written as DNA, the CDR3 is TGTGCCAGTCAGGGGCAATTTGAAGCTTTCTTT.

The chain couples TRBV19 to TRBJ1-1; TRBD1 matches 8 bases. The V gene's germline CDR1 is LNHDA and CDR2 SQIVND (reference sequence). V gave up 4 bases and J gave up 3 bases; unmatched junction bases: 7. The CDR3 loop spans 15 amino acids. CDR3 DNA sequence: TGTGCCAGTAGTACTGGAACCAGGGGGCACACTGAAGCTTTCTTT. It is translated as CASSTGTRGHTEAFF.

The V and J genes are TRBV11-3 and TRBJ2-5, with 13 bases aligning to TRBD2. V dropped 5 bases and J dropped 5; count of bases not matched to a gene: 8. Germline CDR1 reads SGHNT; CDR2 reads YENEEA. The CDR3 runs 16 residues. CDR3 coding DNA: TGTGCCAGCAGCGGACCCGGGACTAGCGGGACGGAGACCCAGTACTTC. This gives the protein CASSGPGTSGTETQYF.